The 16 T cell receptor beta chains below were found in one sample sequenced in a study of blood T cell repertoires in COVID-19. Assay: immunoSEQ multiplex PCR; the TCRdb copy retains only in-frame clones and omits some. The table has hundreds of thousands of clones, 75% to 90% seen once. The sample consisted of peripheral blood. Receptor source: a woman aged 25-40 years with acute or convalescent COVID-19.

J is TRBJ1-4 and V is TRBV4-1; 10 nucleotides align to TRBD1. The CDR3 length is 17 residues. CDR1 and CDR2 (germline): MGHRA, YSYEKL. Trimming at V came to 3 bases and at J to 3 bases, leaving 7 bases not matched to a gene. This chain's CDR3 is CASSHTLGQGANEKLFF. CDR3 in DNA: TGCGCCAGCAGCCATACGTTAGGACAGGGGGCTAATGAAAAACTGTTTTTT.

This chain joins TRBV7-2 and TRBJ1-2, with a tentative D call TRBD1 (5 bases). This CDR3 has 16 residues. Per germline, CDR1 SGHTA and CDR2 FQGNSA. V lost 5 bases and J lost 3, with 19 bases in between. The CDR3 loop is CASSVGGRRPHYGYTF. CDR3 sequence (DNA): TGTGCCAGCAGCGTCGGGGGGAGAAGGCCACACTATGGCTACACCTTC.

The J gene is TRBJ2-2, the V gene TRBV5-4, with TRBD2 matching 10 bases. This CDR3 comprises 14 residues. Trimming at V came to 6 bases and at J to 5 bases, leaving 4 bases not matched to a gene. Germline V gives CDR1 SGHNT, CDR2 YYREEE (reference sequence). Written as DNA, the CDR3 is TGTGCCAGCACAAAGCGGGGGGGAACCGGGGAGCTGTTTTTT. As protein: CASTKRGGTGELFF.

This chain links TRBV4-1 with TRBJ1-3, with D possibly being TRBD1 (5 bases). The germline CDR1 and CDR2 sequences are MGHRA and YSYEKL. Between the trimmed V and J ends, which lost 1 base and 2 bases, there was a span of 18 bases. This CDR3 region has 18 residues. As DNA, the CDR3 is TGCGCCAGCAGCCAAGTCGATATGGGGCTTATCGCTGGAAACACCATATATTTT. Its translation is CASSQVDMGLIAGNTIYF.

In this sample, this clone turned up once. This sequence joins TRBV15 and TRBJ2-1; 12 nucleotides align to TRBD2. With V trimmed by 1 base and J by 5 bases, 0 bases remained unmatched. Germline CDR1 and CDR2: LNHNV and YYDKDF (reference sequence). CDR3 length: 15 residues. The CDR3 nucleotides read TGTGCCACCAGCAGAGGACTAGCGGGGGACAATGAGCAGTTCTTC. Its protein is CATSRGLAGDNEQFF.

V and J are TRBV29-1 and TRBJ2-7; D is possibly TRBD1 (6 bases). This CDR3 has 15 amino acids. V lost 5 bases and J lost 2, with 19 bases in between. Germline loops: CDR1 SQVTM, CDR2 ANQGSEA. CDR3 residues: CSVSTATGAPYEQYF. The CDR3 bases are TGCAGCGTTTCTACTGCGACAGGCGCCCCCTACGAGCAGTACTTC.

The rearrangement uses TRBV4-1 and TRBJ1-2; possibly TRBD1 for D (5 bases). This CDR3 is 13 amino acids long. Germline CDR1 is MGHRA and CDR2 is YSYEKL. V shed 2 bases and J shed 6 bases, with 10 bases lying between them. CDR3 sequence: CASSQHPRDGYTF. The CDR3 nucleotides are TGCGCCAGCAGCCAACACCCCAGGGATGGCTACACCTTC.

In this sample, this clone turned up once. V and J are TRBV12-5 and TRBJ1-3; no reliable D call. Trimming took off 7 bases at V and 0 bases at J, with 10 bases between the two ends. Germline V lookup: CDR1 LGHNT, CDR2 FRNRAP. This CDR3 comprises 14 residues. This chain's CDR3 is CASAPGLSGNTIYF. In nucleotides, the CDR3 is TGTGCTAGTGCCCCCGGACTCTCTGGAAACACCATATATTTT.

This chain links TRBV13 with TRBJ1-1, with a possible D match to TRBD1 (5 bases). This CDR3 is 16 amino acids long. CDR1 and CDR2 (germline): PRHDT, FYEKMQ (reference sequence). The V end was cut by 5 bases, the J end by 5 bases, with 21 bases between. CDR3 DNA sequence: TGTGCCAGCAGCCCCCGCCACAGGTTTGGAAGGACTGAAGCTTTCTTT. It translates to CASSPRHRFGRTEAFF.

The V call is TRBV7-2, the J call TRBJ2-7, with 12 bases matching TRBD2. There are 17 residues in the CDR3. The germline V gene has CDR1 SGHTA and CDR2 FQGNSA. V lost 5 bases, J lost 4 bases, and 12 bases stayed unmatched. The CDR3 nucleotides read TGTGCCAGCAGCCTACTAGCGGGGGGAACAGAACATTACGAGCAGTACTTC. Its translation is CASSLLAGGTEHYEQYF.

This chain uses TRBV10-3 with TRBJ2-1; TRBD2 aligns across 15 bases. Losses at the gene ends were 4 bases for V and 4 bases for J; bases not matched to a gene: 2. The germline V gene encodes CDR1 ENHRY and CDR2 SYGVKD. The CDR3 loop spans 16 amino acids. This CDR3 reads CAISVGTSGGYNEQFF. CDR3 coding DNA: TGTGCCATCAGTGTAGGGACTAGCGGGGGGTACAATGAGCAGTTCTTC.

The V call is TRBV4-1, the J call TRBJ1-1; tentatively, D is TRBD1 (5 bases). Germline V lookup: CDR1 MGHRA, CDR2 YSYEKL. The length of the CDR3 is 15 residues. V was cut by 0 bases and J by 5 bases, with 13 bases left in between. CDR3: CASSQDGGGRTEAFF. CDR3 in DNA: TGCGCCAGCAGCCAAGATGGCGGGGGGAGGACTGAAGCTTTCTTT.

The chain links TRBV2 to TRBJ2-3, with D possibly matching TRBD2 (6 bases). There are 14 residues in the CDR3. Trimming took 5 bases from V and 6 from J, leaving 15 bases between them. The V gene's germline CDR1 is SNHLY and CDR2 FYNNEI. Here the CDR3 reads CASSPALASDTQYF. The CDR3 DNA is TGTGCCAGCAGTCCCGCCCTAGCGTCGGATACGCAGTATTTT.

The V call is TRBV30, the J call TRBJ1-1; D may be TRBD1 (6 bases). The germline CDR1 and CDR2 sequences are GTSNPN and SVGIG (reference sequence). Trimming removed 0 bases from V and 1 base from J, with 9 bases in between. The CDR3 has 14 residues. The CDR3 spells CAWSVGQKNTEAFF. The CDR3 DNA reads TGTGCCTGGAGTGTAGGACAGAAGAACACTGAAGCTTTCTTT.

The chain joins TRBV6-5 to TRBJ2-7, with 9 bases identical to TRBD2. Germline assignment: CDR1 MNHEY and CDR2 SVGAGI. V lost 6 bases, J lost 4 bases, and 1 base stayed unmatched. The CDR3 consists of 12 residues. CDR3 amino acids: CASRAGGYEQYF. Written as DNA, the CDR3 is TGTGCCAGCAGAGCGGGGGGATACGAGCAGTACTTC.

The chain combines TRBV3-1 (or the pseudogene TRBV3-2) with TRBJ1-6, with D possibly matching TRBD1 (5 bases). Germline V CDR1 and CDR2: LGHDT, YNNKEL (reference sequence). Trimming shortened V by 8 bases and J by 4 bases, and 6 bases separated the two germline ends. This CDR3 comprises 12 residues. The CDR3 nucleotides read TGTGCCAGCGCAGGGTATAATTCACCCCTCCACTTT. Encoded protein: CASAGYNSPLHF.